This TCR beta chain was profiled in a study of cytomegalovirus exposure and HLA in healthy donors. Primers: 60 Vbeta forward and 13 Jbeta reverse. TCRdb's copy holds only in-frame clones and misses some; the assay was immunoSEQ multiplex PCR. In the table there are under 150,000 clones, around 80% of which are singletons. The CDR3 is made up of 14 amino acids. Sequencing was performed on PBMCs. The source of this sequence is a boy aged 2 to 9 in good health and CMV-seronegative. V gene TRBV21-1 combines with J gene TRBJ2-5; the DNA was not used to check the table's D call, TRBD1. TRBV21-1 corresponds to a pseudogene. This CDR3 reads CASSKTGEEETQYF. The CDR3 DNA follows: TGTGCCAGCAGCAAGACAGGGGAGGAGGAGACCCAGTACTTC.